The rows below give T cell receptor beta chains drawn from one sample of a study of T cells in Graves' hyperthyroidism and ophthalmopathy. MiXCR, applied by TCRdb to the multiplex PCR reads, yields one record per CDR3 protein. The sample has roughly 350,000 distinct CDR3 sequences; about 15% are singletons. The sample consisted of blood. The receptors come from a woman aged 25-40 years with Graves' ophthalmopathy. The CDR3 runs from the conserved cysteine through the conserved F or W. Each record gives: V gene, J gene, D gene, clone size, CDR3 DNA, CDR3 protein. The D gene is left open where the match is weak. Size is omitted from some rows. Given values are once, few, many or a class for expanded clones.

TRBV7-3,TRBJ2-4,.,many,TGTGCCAGCAGCTTGGGGGGAGGAAACATTCAGTACTTC,CASSLGGGNIQYF
TRBV4-2,TRBJ1-6,.,.,TGTGCCAGCAGCCAAGATTACGGACAGAATAATTCACCCCTCCACTTT,CASSQDYGQNNSPLHF
TRBV2,TRBJ2-5,TRBD2,many,TGTGCCAGCTCACCAGAGCGGGGCCCCCAAGAGACCCAGTACTTC,CASSPERGPQETQYF
TRBV5-1,TRBJ1-2,TRBD1,few,TGCGCCAGCACCTGGGAGACAGGGGGCCTGAGGGGCTACACCTTC,CASTWETGGLRGYTF
TRBV27,TRBJ2-5,.,.,TGTGCCAGCAGCCGTCTGCCCGGTGGGACAGAGACCCAGTACTTC,CASSRLPGGTETQYF
TRBV28,TRBJ1-4,TRBD1,many,TGTGCCAGCAGTTCTGGGGCAGGGGGCTGGTGGTCTAATGAAAAACTGTTTTTT,CASSSGAGGWWSNEKLFF
TRBV30,TRBJ1-5,TRBD1,many,TGTGCCTGGGGGACAGTTTATCAGCCCCAGCATTTT,CAWGTVYQPQHF
TRBV5-1,TRBJ2-2,.,many,TGCGCCAGCAGCTCGGGCCGGGACTTGAACACCGGGGAGCTGTTTTTT,CASSSGRDLNTGELFF
TRBV7-3,TRBJ2-3,.,many,TGTGCCAGCAGCTTTTGTACCCGGGGTCCTCGCACAGATACGCAGTATTTT,CASSFCTRGPRTDTQYF
TRBV28,TRBJ1-3,TRBD1,many,TGTGCCAGCATACAGGGGGCCCCTGGAAACACCATATATTTT,CASIQGAPGNTIYF
TRBV10-1,TRBJ2-2,TRBD2,.,TGCGCCAGCAGTAAGACTAGCGGGTTCACCGGGGAGCTGTTTTTT,CASSKTSGFTGELFF
TRBV24-1,TRBJ1-1,.,many,TGTGCCACCAGTGATGGACGACTTGAAGCTTTCTTT,CATSDGRLEAFF
TRBV5-4,TRBJ2-3,.,.,TGTGCCAGCAGCCAACAGGTCGGCAGCACAGATACGCAGTATTTT,CASSQQVGSTDTQYF
TRBV4-2,TRBJ2-1,TRBD2,.,TGTGCCAGCAGCCAAGTGACTAGCGGGGGGGCGGGTGAGCAGTTCTTC,CASSQVTSGGAGEQFF
TRBV20-1,TRBJ2-3,TRBD2,many,TGCAGTGCTGGGTCTAGCGGGGCCAACACAGATACGCAGTATTTT,CSAGSSGANTDTQYF
TRBV7-2,TRBJ2-3,TRBD1,many,TGTGCCAGCAGCCAAAACAGGGGTGGGACAGATACGCAGTATTTT,CASSQNRGGTDTQYF
TRBV9,TRBJ2-5,.,many,TGTGCCAGCAGCGTAACCCCCCTTGGGGGACAAGAGACCCAGTACTTC,CASSVTPLGGQETQYF
TRBV6-1,TRBJ2-5,TRBD2,many,TGTGCCAGCAGTGAAGGGTGGGGGACTAGCGAGGAGACCCAGTACTTC,CASSEGWGTSEETQYF
TRBV6-1,TRBJ1-5,.,many,TGTGCCAGCTGTTGGGGAGTTTGGCAGCCCCAGCATTTT,CASCWGVWQPQHF
TRBV5-8,TRBJ2-3,.,many,TGTGCCAGCAGCCCGAGGTGGGATACGCAGTATTTT,CASSPRWDTQYF
TRBV5-1,TRBJ2-3,.,.,TGCGCCAGCAAAACAGTACCTAGCACAGATACGCAGTATTTT,CASKTVPSTDTQYF
TRBV9,TRBJ1-2,.,few,TGTGCCAGCAGCGTAGAGGACCCCCGGTTTAACTATGGCTACACCTTC,CASSVEDPRFNYGYTF
TRBV7-2,TRBJ2-4,.,many,TGTGCCAGCAGCCACAGCACCGTTCTGTACTTC,CASSHSTVLYF
TRBV7-9,TRBJ2-7,TRBD1,many,TGTGCCAGCAGCCCCGGACAGGGAAAATTTTACGAGCAGTACTTC,CASSPGQGKFYEQYF
TRBV9,TRBJ2-7,TRBD1,.,TGTGCCAGCAGCCCGAGGGGAGGGACAGGGTCGAACGAGCAGTACTTC,CASSPRGGTGSNEQYF
TRBV20-1,TRBJ1-4,.,many,TGCAGTGCTAGCAGGGGCTGGGAAAAACTGTTTTTT,CSASRGWEKLFF